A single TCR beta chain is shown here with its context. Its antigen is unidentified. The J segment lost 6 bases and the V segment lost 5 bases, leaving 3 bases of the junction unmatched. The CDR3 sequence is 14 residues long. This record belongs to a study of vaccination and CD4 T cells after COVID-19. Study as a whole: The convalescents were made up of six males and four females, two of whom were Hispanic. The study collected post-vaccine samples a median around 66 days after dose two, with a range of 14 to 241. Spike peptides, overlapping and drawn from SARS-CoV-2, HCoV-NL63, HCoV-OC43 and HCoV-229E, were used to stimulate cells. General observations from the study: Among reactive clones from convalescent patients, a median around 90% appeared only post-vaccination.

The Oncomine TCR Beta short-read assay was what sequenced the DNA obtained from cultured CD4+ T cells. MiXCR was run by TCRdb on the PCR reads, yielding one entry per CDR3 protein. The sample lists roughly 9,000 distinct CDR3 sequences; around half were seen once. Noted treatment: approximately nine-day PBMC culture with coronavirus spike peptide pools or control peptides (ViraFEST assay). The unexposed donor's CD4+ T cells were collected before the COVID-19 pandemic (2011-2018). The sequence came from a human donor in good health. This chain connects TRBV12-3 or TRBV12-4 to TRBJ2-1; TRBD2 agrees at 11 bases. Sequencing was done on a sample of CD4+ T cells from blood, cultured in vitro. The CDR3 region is CASSTSGRGNEQFF. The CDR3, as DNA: TGTGCCAGCAGTACTAGCGGGAGAGGCAATGAGCAGTTCTTC.